The 26 T cell receptor beta chains listed next were all sequenced from one sample in a study of blood T cell repertoires in COVID-19. Sequencing was performed with immunoSEQ multiplex PCR; in TCRdb, only in-frame clones are kept and a portion is missing. This table holds tens of thousands of clones, about 88% found once. Sequenced: peripheral blood. The origin of the receptors is a man between 65 and 85 years old with active COVID-19.

This clone occurred once. The V and J genes are TRBV3-1 (or the pseudogene TRBV3-2) and TRBJ1-6; D is perhaps TRBD1 (6 bases). CDR3 length: 15 residues. The V end was cut by 3 bases, the J end by 10 bases, with 16 bases between. Germline lookup yields CDR1 LGHDT and CDR2 YNNKEL (reference sequence). CDR3 protein: CASSHPKGGFSPLHF. CDR3 in DNA: TGTGCCAGCAGCCACCCCAAGGGGGGGTTCTCACCCCTCCACTTT.

This clone was recorded once. The gene calls are TRBV2 and TRBJ1-2; 8 bases map to TRBD1. CDR1 is SNHLY and CDR2 is FYNNEI in the germline V gene. The CDR3 covers 15 residues. The trim removed 5 bases at V and 7 bases at J, leaving 12 bases unmatched. CDR3: CASSPSRGQGSGYTF. CDR3 coding DNA: TGTGCCAGCAGTCCTTCCAGAGGACAGGGAAGTGGCTACACCTTC. The full variable domain, in which reference TRBV2 and TRBJ1-2 provide the parts outside the CDR3, is EPEVTQTPSHQVTQMGQEVILRCVPISNHLYFYWYRQILGQKVEFLVSFYNNEISEKSEIFDDQFSVERPDGSNFTLKIRSTKLEDSAMYFCASSPSRGQGSGYTFGSGTRLTVV.

This clone has just one count. The chain couples TRBV11-2 to TRBJ2-2; the D gene is possibly TRBD2 (5 bases). There are 14 residues in the CDR3. V was cut by 0 bases and J by 7 bases, with 9 bases left in between. Germline V gives CDR1 SGHAT, CDR2 FQNNGV. The CDR3 loop reads CASSLDPGIGELFF. The CDR3 DNA reads TGTGCCAGCAGCTTAGATCCGGGAATCGGGGAGCTGTTTTTT.

This rearrangement joins TRBV5-6 to TRBJ2-5, with D unclear. The CDR3 is 14 amino acids. V was cut by 0 bases and J by 2 bases, with 8 bases left in between. Germline V lookup: CDR1 SGHDT, CDR2 YYEEEE. CDR3 region: CASSLVRIQETQYF. Here the CDR3 DNA reads TGTGCCAGCAGCTTGGTGCGGATACAAGAGACCCAGTACTTC.

The chain joins TRBV7-2 to TRBJ2-1; D perhaps matches TRBD2 (6 bases). The germline CDR1 and CDR2 sequences are SGHTA and FQGNSA. V lost 6 bases, J lost 4 bases, and 13 bases lay in between. The CDR3 has 14 residues. CDR3 sequence: CASRPAEGYNEQFF. The CDR3 bases are TGTGCCAGCAGGCCAGCGGAGGGGTACAATGAGCAGTTCTTC. Looking up the rest from reference TRBV7-2 and TRBJ2-1 gives the full variable domain: GAGVSQSPSNKVTEKGKDVELRCDPISGHTALYWYRQSLGQGLEFLIYFQGNSAPDKSGLPSDRFSAERTGGSVSTLTIQRTQQEDSAVYLCASRPAEGYNEQFFGPGTRLTVL.

This clone was observed a single time. In nucleotides, the CDR3 is TGTGCCAGCAGCTTAGGCAGGGGGGCTTCACCCCTCCACTTT. Translation: CASSLGRGASPLHF. The chain recombines TRBV7-2 with TRBJ1-6, with 7 bases that match TRBD1. V lost 1 base and J lost 9; bases outside the gene matches: 3. The CDR3 is 14 amino acids. Germline V CDR1 and CDR2: SGHTA, FQGNSA.

The rearrangement links TRBV28 to TRBJ2-7, with TRBD2 matching 10 bases. V shed 6 bases and J 6 bases; nucleotides not matched to a gene: 8. The germline CDR1 and CDR2 sequences are MDHEN and SYDVKM. The CDR3 contains 14 residues. The CDR3 region is CASRNPSGGREQYF. CDR3 in DNA: TGTGCCAGCAGAAACCCTAGCGGGGGTCGCGAGCAGTACTTC. The full variable domain, its missing parts supplied by reference TRBV28 and TRBJ2-7, is DVKVTQSSRYLVKRTGEKVFLECVQDMDHENMFWYRQDPGLGLRLIYFSYDVKMKEKGDIPEGYSVSREKKERFSLILESASTNQTSMYLCASRNPSGGREQYFGPGTRLTVT.

This clone was seen just once. J is TRBJ1-3 and V is TRBV9; 7 bases map to TRBD1. Germline CDR1 is SGDLS and CDR2 is YYNGEE. V trimming: 3 bases; J trimming: 1 base; junction bases outside the gene matches: 4. The CDR3 is 15 residues long. CDR3 amino acids: CASSGQGVSGNTIYF. Written as DNA, the CDR3 is TGTGCCAGCAGCGGACAGGGAGTATCTGGAAACACCATATATTTT.

The chain employs TRBV11-2 and TRBJ2-1, with 10 bases lining up with TRBD1. V lost 5 bases to trimming and J lost 9 bases; unmatched junction nucleotides: 10. Looked up from germline, CDR1 is SGHAT and CDR2 is FQNNGV. This CDR3 has 15 amino acids. In DNA form, the CDR3 reads TGTGCCAGCAGCACCGATTGGGACAGGGGAGGTGAGCAGTTCTTC. Translating it yields CASSTDWDRGGEQFF.

This chain links TRBV5-1 with TRBJ2-1, with a weak D call TRBD2 (7 bases). The V and J ends lost 4 bases and 0 bases respectively, with 29 bases between them. The CDR3 totals 21 residues. Germline loops: CDR1 SGHRS, CDR2 YFSETQ. In nucleotides, the CDR3 is TGCGCCAGCAGCCCCGGAACGGGGGGCGCCTTTGGCGGGAGCTCCTACAATGAGCAGTTCTTC. Protein product: CASSPGTGGAFGGSSYNEQFF.

The CDR3 spells CASSLAGSQETQYF. The CDR3 nucleotides read TGTGCCAGCAGTCTGGCGGGGTCACAAGAGACCCAGTACTTC. This chain links TRBV27 with TRBJ2-5, with D possibly matching TRBD2 (6 bases). CDR1 is MNHEY and CDR2 is SMNVEV in the germline V gene (reference sequence). This CDR3 comprises 14 residues. The ends were cut back, 5 bases at V and 2 bases at J, with 12 bases in the middle.

J is TRBJ1-2 and V is TRBV7-9; 8 nucleotides match TRBD1. Germline loops: CDR1 SEHNR, CDR2 FQNEAQ (reference sequence). V shed 0 bases, J shed 4 bases, and the junction held 4 bases outside the gene matches. This CDR3 has 15 residues. CDR3 protein: CASSLAGQGSYGYTF. The CDR3 coding sequence is TGTGCCAGCAGCTTAGCAGGACAGGGCAGCTATGGCTACACCTTC.

V and J are TRBV7-2 and TRBJ2-5, with TRBD2 matching 10 bases. Unmatched junction bases numbered 13, after V lost 4 bases and J lost 5 bases. CDR3 length equals 17 residues. CDR1 is SGHTA, CDR2 FQGNSA, per germline. The CDR3 is CASSSQSSGRGHETQYF. The CDR3 region has the DNA TGTGCCAGCAGCTCACAATCCAGCGGGAGGGGGCATGAGACCCAGTACTTC.

This CDR3 is CASSGVLASDEQFF. CDR3 DNA sequence: TGTGCCAGCAGCGGGGTCCTAGCGTCCGATGAGCAGTTCTTC. The chain employs TRBV7-2 and TRBJ2-1, with D perhaps TRBD2 (6 bases). Trimming shortened V by 5 bases and J by 8 bases, and 16 bases separated the two germline ends. Germline V lookup: CDR1 SGHTA, CDR2 FQGNSA. The CDR3 runs 14 residues.

A remark on this clone: An end of the junction differs from the germline gene, which may be a read error. This sample includes further DNA sequences coding for the same CDR3. CDR3 in amino acids: CASSIAGSNQPQHF. CDR3 DNA sequence: TGTGCCAGTAGTATAGCGGGTAGCAATCAGCCCCAACATTTT. This rearrangement joins TRBV19 to TRBJ1-5; the D is unclear. Germline lookup yields CDR1 LNHDA and CDR2 SQIVND (reference sequence). CDR3 length: 14 residues. The full variable domain, its missing parts supplied by reference TRBV19 and TRBJ1-5, is DGGITQSPKYLFRKEGQNVTLSCEQNLNHDAMYWYRQDPGQGLRLIYYSQIVNDFQKGDIAEGYSVSREKKESFPLTVTSAQKNPTAFYLCASSIAGSNQPQHFGDGTRLSIL.

This clone was counted a few times. V and J are TRBV6-2 or TRBV6-3 and TRBJ2-7; 10 bases are a match to TRBD2. This CDR3 comprises 15 residues. Germline loops: CDR1 MNHEY, CDR2 SVGEGT. V was pared by 1 base and J by 5 bases, with 5 bases of the junction left unmatched. CDR3 loop: CASSYFLAGDHEQYF. The CDR3 bases are TGTGCCAGCAGTTACTTCCTAGCGGGAGACCACGAGCAGTACTTC.

The rearrangement links TRBV11-3 to TRBJ2-3; D possibly corresponds to TRBD2 (6 bases). CDR1 SGHNT and CDR2 YENEEA come from the germline V gene. Trimming took 9 bases from V and 2 from J, leaving 15 bases between them. The length of the CDR3 is 14 residues. CDR3 bases: TGTGCCAGTAGTGGGGCTAGCGACACAGATACGCAGTATTTT. Its protein product is CASSGASDTDTQYF.

The V gene is TRBV5-1, the J gene TRBJ2-5; maybe TRBD2 (5 bases). The germline V and J ends were trimmed by 7 bases and 4 bases, with 11 bases remaining between them. Germline CDR1 is SGHRS and CDR2 is YFSETQ. The length of the CDR3 is 12 residues. CDR3 amino acids: CASSLTRETQYF. The DNA of the CDR3 is TGCGCCAGCTCCCTCACTAGAGAGACCCAGTACTTC.

The chain is built from TRBV19 and TRBJ2-5; 11 bases align to TRBD2. J lost 3 bases, V lost 10 bases, and 4 bases had no gene match. From germline, CDR1 is LNHDA and CDR2 SQIVND (reference sequence). The CDR3 totals 13 residues. The CDR3 coding sequence is TGTGCCACCAAGACTAGCGGGAAAGAGACCCAGTACTTC. Its protein is CATKTSGKETQYF.

The chain uses TRBV3-1 (or the pseudogene TRBV3-2) and TRBJ2-5, with 8 nucleotides matching TRBD2. The germline CDR1 and CDR2 sequences are LGHDT and YNNKEL (reference sequence). This CDR3 is 15 amino acids long. Trimming cost V 4 bases and J 2 bases; bases outside gene matches: 6. The chain's CDR3 is CASSLSGRGQETQYF. Written as DNA, the CDR3 is TGTGCCAGCAGCCTAAGCGGGAGAGGGCAAGAGACCCAGTACTTC.

The rearrangement joins TRBV24-1 to TRBJ2-1; D is unresolved. The CDR3 is 14 residues long. Per germline, CDR1 KGHDR and CDR2 SFDVKD. V was clipped by 4 bases and J by 7 bases, with 13 bases between them. The CDR3 nucleotides read TGTGCCACCAGTGACTCGATAGCCGCGAATGAGCAGTTCTTC. The encoded protein is CATSDSIAANEQFF.

In this sample, this clone turned up a few times. V usage is TRBV5-1 and J usage is TRBJ2-3; unclear D gene. Germline CDR1 SGHRS, CDR2 YFSETQ. Trimming left V 0 bases short and J 5 bases short, with 13 bases between. The CDR3 covers 15 residues. In DNA, the CDR3 is TGCGCCAGCAGCTTGGCCTTCCCATCGCGAGATACGCAGTATTTT. It encodes CASSLAFPSRDTQYF. Complete variable domain (other parts from reference TRBV5-1 and TRBJ2-3): KAGVTQTPRYLIKTRGQQVTLSCSPISGHRSVSWYQQTPGQGLQFLFEYFSETQRNKGNFPGRFSGRQFSNSRSEMNVSTLELGDSALYLCASSLAFPSRDTQYFGPGTRLTVL.

The V gene is TRBV11-2, the J gene TRBJ2-3; no reliable D call. Germline values: CDR1 SGHAT, CDR2 FQNNGV. The CDR3 spans 13 residues. The V and J ends lost 5 bases and 3 bases respectively, with 9 bases between them. The chain's CDR3 is CASSPPETDTQYF. The CDR3 bases are TGTGCCAGCAGCCCCCCCGAGACAGATACGCAGTATTTT.

The V gene is TRBV5-1, the J gene TRBJ2-5, with TRBD1 identical over 7 bases. In germline, CDR1 is SGHRS, CDR2 YFSETQ. The J segment lost 4 bases and the V segment lost 0 bases, leaving 6 bases of the junction unmatched. The CDR3 consists of 15 residues. The CDR3 DNA reads as TGCGCCAGCAGCTTGGAGGGGGCCGTAGGAGAGACCCAGTACTTC. Protein product: CASSLEGAVGETQYF.

The rearrangement joins TRBV2 to TRBJ2-7; 7 bases are a match to TRBD1. CDR1 is SNHLY, CDR2 FYNNEI, per germline. Trimming at V came to 6 bases and at J to 3 bases, leaving 8 bases not matched to a gene. The CDR3 totals 14 residues. The CDR3 reads CASRIGQVSYEQYF. The CDR3 DNA follows: TGTGCCAGCAGGATTGGACAGGTGAGCTACGAGCAGTACTTC.

Worth noting for this clone: This same CDR3 is encoded by further DNA sequences in the sample. This chain uses TRBV5-1 with TRBJ2-7; D possibly corresponds to TRBD1 (5 bases). V was cut by 4 bases and J by 1 base, with 12 bases left in between. Germline values: CDR1 SGHRS, CDR2 YFSETQ. The CDR3 consists of 14 residues. The DNA for the CDR3 is TGCGCCAGCAGCCGTGACAGACGATCCTACGAGCAGTACTTC. Translating it yields CASSRDRRSYEQYF.